The clone carrying this T cell receptor beta chain has more than one count but fewer than ten. Its antigen remains unidentified. V was clipped by 0 bases and J by 0 bases, with 6 bases between them. The length of the CDR3 is 15 residues. CDR1 is SGHRS, CDR2 YFSETQ, per germline. 5'RACE template switching produced TCR cDNA carrying a universal primer site and UMIs. In TCRdb, the 5' RACE reads were re-called with MiXCR into one record per CDR3 protein. This sample yields a few hundred thousand distinct CDR3 sequences, of which about a fifth are seen a single time; 13% to 15% belongs to the top ten. These data originate in a study of T cells after yellow fever vaccination. Notes on the study in general: Shared CD4/CD8 clonotypes were a small share, likely from convergent recombination. Post-booster reappearance was seen for most primary-vaccination clones (about 95% CD4, 80% to 90% CD8).

The sequence was obtained from a man aged 25 to 40 who received the YFV17D yellow fever vaccine. The specimen comprised PBMCs, sampled 15 days after the yellow fever booster vaccination. The rearrangement joins TRBV5-1 to TRBJ2-2; D unclear. CDR3 sequence (DNA): TGCGCCAGCAGCTTGGCCTCTCCGAACACCGGGGAGCTGTTTTTT. Amino acids: CASSLASPNTGELFF. Filled out from reference TRBV5-1 and TRBJ2-2, the complete variable domain reads KAGVTQTPRYLIKTRGQQVTLSCSPISGHRSVSWYQQTPGQGLQFLFEYFSETQRNKGNFPGRFSGRQFSNSRSEMNVSTLELGDSALYLCASSLASPNTGELFFGEGSRLTVL.